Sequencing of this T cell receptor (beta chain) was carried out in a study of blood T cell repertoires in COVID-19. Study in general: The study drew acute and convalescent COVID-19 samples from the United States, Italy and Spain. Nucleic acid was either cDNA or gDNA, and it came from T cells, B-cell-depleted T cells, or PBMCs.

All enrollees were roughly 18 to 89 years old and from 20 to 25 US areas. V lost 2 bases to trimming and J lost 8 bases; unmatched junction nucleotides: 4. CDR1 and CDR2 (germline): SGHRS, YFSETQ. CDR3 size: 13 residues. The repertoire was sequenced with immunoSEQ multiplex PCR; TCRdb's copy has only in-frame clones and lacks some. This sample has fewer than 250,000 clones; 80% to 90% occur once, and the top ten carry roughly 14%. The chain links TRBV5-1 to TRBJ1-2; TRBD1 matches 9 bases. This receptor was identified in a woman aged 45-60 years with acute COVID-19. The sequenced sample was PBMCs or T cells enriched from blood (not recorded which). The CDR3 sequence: CASSFTGGDGYTF. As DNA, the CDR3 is TGCGCCAGCAGCTTTACAGGGGGCGACGGCTACACCTTC.